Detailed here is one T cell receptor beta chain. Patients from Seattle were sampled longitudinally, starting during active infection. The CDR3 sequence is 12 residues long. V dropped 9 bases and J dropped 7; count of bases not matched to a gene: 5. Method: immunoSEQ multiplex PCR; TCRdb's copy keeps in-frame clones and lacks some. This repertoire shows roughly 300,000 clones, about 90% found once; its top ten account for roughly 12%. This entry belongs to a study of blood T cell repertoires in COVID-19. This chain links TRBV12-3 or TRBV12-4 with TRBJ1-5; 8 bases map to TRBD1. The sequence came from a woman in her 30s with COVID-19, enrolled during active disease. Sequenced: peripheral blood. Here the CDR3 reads CASRQGMQPQHF. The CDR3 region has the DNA TGTGCCAGTAGACAGGGGATGCAGCCCCAGCATTTT.